A selection of T cell receptor beta chains follows, all from one sample in a study of Tregs in tolerant kidney transplant recipients. Assay: immunoSEQ multiplex PCR; the TCRdb copy retains only in-frame clones and omits some. Of about 94,000 clones in the sample, roughly 93% were seen once. Sequences were derived from CD4+ T cells from blood, sampled before the transplant. The receptors were sampled from a human donor who received a combined kidney and bone marrow transplant. Both conserved end residues are part of each CDR3. The D gene is left open where the match is weak. Clone size is stated in some rows and not others, as once, few, many or a class when expanded.

d_gene,abundance,v_gene,j_gene,CDR3nt,CDR3aa
TRBD1,.,TRBV5-1,TRBJ2-7,TGCGCCAGCAAACCGGGACAGGGGGGAGTCTACGAGCAGTACTTC,CASKPGQGGVYEQYF
TRBD1,few,TRBV4-1,TRBJ2-1,TGCGCCAGCAGCGCATTCCGGGACAGACCCTCCTACAATGAGCAGTTCTTC,CASSAFRDRPSYNEQFF
TRBD1,.,TRBV5-1,TRBJ2-5,TGCGCCAGCAGCCCAGGGGGACAGGGATGGGAGACCCAGTACTTC,CASSPGGQGWETQYF
.,few,TRBV2,TRBJ2-7,TGTGCCAGCAGTAGAGGATACTACGAGCAGTACTTC,CASSRGYYEQYF
.,.,TRBV5-1,TRBJ2-6,TGCGCCAGCAGCTTGATCCCCGAGGGGGGGCTATCGCGGGCTGGGGCCAACGTCCTGACTTTC,CASSLIPEGGLSRAGANVLTF
.,.,TRBV5-5,TRBJ1-2,TGTGCCAGCAGCTTGCGCGCAGGGGCCTCTCCTTCTAACTATGGCTACACCTTC,CASSLRAGASPSNYGYTF
TRBD1,once,TRBV6-6,TRBJ2-7,TGTGCCAGCAGTTACACCCGGGACAGGGGGCGCGAGCAGTACTTC,CASSYTRDRGREQYF
TRBD2,.,TRBV6-6,TRBJ2-7,TGTGCCAGCAGTTACGTGGGACTAGCGGGAGGATACGAGCAGTACTTC,CASSYVGLAGGYEQYF
TRBD2,.,TRBV18,TRBJ2-7,TGTGCCAGCGGGGGGGTGGAAGGCGAGCAGTACTTC,CASGGVEGEQYF
TRBD1,.,TRBV14,TRBJ2-3,TGTGCCAGCAGCCAAGTGGCAGGGGGTAGCACAGATACGCAGTATTTT,CASSQVAGGSTDTQYF
.,.,TRBV7-6,TRBJ2-3,TGTGCCAGCAGCTCCCTCCCTGGCACAGATACGCAGTATTTT,CASSSLPGTDTQYF
.,.,TRBV20-1,TRBJ2-7,TGCAGTGCTAGACAGGGGTACGAGCAGTACTTC,CSARQGYEQYF
.,.,TRBV5-1,TRBJ1-6,TGCGCCAGCAGCTTGTGGGCCAAGGATTCACCCCTCCACTTT,CASSLWAKDSPLHF
.,.,TRBV7-9,TRBJ1-2,TGTGCCAGCAGTCGCCGGGACACCCATAACTATGGCTACACCTTC,CASSRRDTHNYGYTF
.,.,TRBV2,TRBJ1-6,TGTGCCAGCAGTGAAGCGGGAGATAATTCCCCCCTCCACTTT,CASSEAGDNSPLHF
.,.,TRBV12-5,TRBJ1-1,TGTGCTAGTGTTTTTCAGGCCCCCATGAACACTGAAGCTTTCTTT,CASVFQAPMNTEAFF
TRBD1,.,TRBV5-1,TRBJ1-1,TGCGCCAGCAGCTCTAGACAGGGGAACACTGAAGCTTTCTTT,CASSSRQGNTEAFF
TRBD1,once,TRBV28,TRBJ1-4,TGTGCCAGCAGTCTAGGCCCGCACTTGGACAGGGGGGAGGAAAAACTGTTTTTT,CASSLGPHLDRGEEKLFF
TRBD1,.,TRBV19,TRBJ2-1,TGTGCCAGTAGTATAGGCCCCCACACAGGGGCCGACTACAATGAGCAGTTCTTC,CASSIGPHTGADYNEQFF
TRBD1,.,TRBV19,TRBJ1-1,TGTGCCAGTAGTCCGAACCGACAGGGGTACACTGAAGCTTTCTTT,CASSPNRQGYTEAFF
TRBD1,.,TRBV19,TRBJ1-5,TGTGCCAGTAGGGAGGTCGACAGGGTGAATCAGCCCCAGCATTTT,CASREVDRVNQPQHF
.,once,TRBV4-2,TRBJ1-4,TGTGCCAGCAGCCAAAGGGGGGGTAATGAAAAACTGTTTTTT,CASSQRGGNEKLFF
.,once,TRBV7-2,TRBJ1-1,TGTGCCAGCAGCTTAACAGGGAACACTGAAGCTTTCTTT,CASSLTGNTEAFF
TRBD2,once,TRBV10-3,TRBJ2-1,TGTGCCATCTCCCGGGGGGAGGGATCGTACTTCTACAATGAGCAGTTCTTC,CAISRGEGSYFYNEQFF
.,.,TRBV29-1,TRBJ2-3,TGCAGCGTCCGGACAGTTCCTAGCACAGATACGCAGTATTTT,CSVRTVPSTDTQYF
TRBD1,.,TRBV29-1,TRBJ1-3,TGCAGCGCTCGGACAGGCATGGCTGGAAACACCATATATTTT,CSARTGMAGNTIYF
.,.,TRBV9,TRBJ1-2,TGTGCCAGCAGCGTAGCTATACAGGGATATGGCTACACCTTC,CASSVAIQGYGYTF
TRBD2,.,TRBV6-1,TRBJ2-7,TGTGCCACATCCCTAGCGGGGTACTACGAGCAGTACTTC,CATSLAGYYEQYF
TRBD1,.,TRBV15,TRBJ1-2,TGTGCCACCAGCAGAATATCGACAGGGGGTGGCTACACCTTC,CATSRISTGGGYTF
TRBD1,.,TRBV7-6,TRBJ2-5,TGTGCCAGCAGACCGACGACCGGATTCGGGACAGGGCGCCAAGAGACCCAGTACTTC,CASRPTTGFGTGRQETQYF
.,.,TRBV27,TRBJ1-5,TGTGCCAGCAGCCGCCGCTTTGAGGGGAGGGGTGTGGATCAGCCCCAGCATTTT,CASSRRFEGRGVDQPQHF
.,.,TRBV15,TRBJ2-7,TGTGCCACCAGCATTGGGGGGAACCTCTACGAGCAGTACTTC,CATSIGGNLYEQYF
.,.,TRBV18,TRBJ2-1,TGTGCCAGCTCAGCAGGCTGGGGGGACAATGAGCAGTTCTTC,CASSAGWGDNEQFF
.,.,TRBV2,TRBJ1-2,TGTGCCAGCAGCCACAGGGAGACTAACTATGGCTACACCTTC,CASSHRETNYGYTF
TRBD2,.,TRBV5-6,TRBJ2-1,TGTGCCAGCAGCTTAGGACTAGCGGGCCCCTACAATGGGCAGTTCTTC,CASSLGLAGPYNGQFF
TRBD1,few,TRBV6-1,TRBJ2-2,TGTGCCAGCAGTGACAGGGACAGGAGTGAGCTGTTTTTT,CASSDRDRSELFF